Following are 32 T cell receptor beta chains from one sample sequenced in a study of T cells in Graves' hyperthyroidism and ophthalmopathy. There were TCR beta CDR3 regions amplified from RNA transcripts. The TCR CDR3 first-round RT-PCR relied on the HTBI primer set. MiXCR was run by TCRdb on the multiplex PCR reads, yielding one entry per CDR3 protein. The profile shows some 300,000 distinct CDR3 sequences, approximately 19% of them singletons. What was sequenced was blood. Receptors were obtained from a man aged 45-65 years with Graves' ophthalmopathy.

The V gene is TRBV5-1, the J gene TRBJ1-4; D not resolved. V was clipped by 2 bases and J by 3 bases, with 14 bases between them. Germline CDR1 SGHRS, CDR2 YFSETQ. The CDR3 is 16 amino acids. The CDR3 nucleotides read TGCGCCAGCAGCTTTTTGGGGAGCCCAGCTAATGAAAAACTGTTTTTT. Amino acids: CASSFLGSPANEKLFF.

The sample holds many counts of this clonotype. The chain recombines TRBV18 with TRBJ2-5; D remains unclear. The V end was cut by 3 bases, the J end by 5 bases, with 7 bases between. The length of the CDR3 is 12 residues. Germline V gene lookup returns CDR1 KGHSH and CDR2 LQKENI. DNA for the CDR3: TGTGCCAGCTCACCGGCAGAGGAGACCCAGTACTTC. Translation gives CASSPAEETQYF.

V is TRBV4-1 and J is TRBJ2-3, with D possibly matching TRBD2 (5 bases). V was shortened by 1 base and J by 0 bases, with 5 bases between the two germline ends. This CDR3 region has 14 residues. From germline, CDR1 is MGHRA and CDR2 YSYEKL. The CDR3 here is CASSQGRSTDTQYF. DNA for the CDR3: TGCGCCAGCAGCCAAGGGAGGAGCACAGATACGCAGTATTTT.

This sequence joins TRBV6-1 and TRBJ1-1; D is perhaps TRBD1 (5 bases). Trimming cost V 8 bases and J 3 bases, with 10 bases left between them. Germline V gives CDR1 MNHNS, CDR2 SASEGT. There are 12 residues in the CDR3. The CDR3 bases are TGTGCCAGCGACCGGGGGTACACTGAAGCTTTCTTT. It is translated as CASDRGYTEAFF.

The chain combines TRBV28 with TRBJ2-1; tentative D call: TRBD2 (6 bases). The germline V and J ends were trimmed by 4 bases and 7 bases, with 17 bases remaining between them. This CDR3 spans 15 amino acids. Germline loops: CDR1 MDHEN, CDR2 SYDVKM. In nucleotides, the CDR3 is TGTGCCAGCAGTTCATCCGGGACTGACGGAAATGAGCAGTTCTTC. Its protein is CASSSSGTDGNEQFF.

This clonotype was counted many times. V is TRBV3-1 and J is TRBJ1-6; perhaps TRBD1 as D (5 bases). The germline CDR1 and CDR2 sequences are LGHDT and YNNKEL (reference sequence). The CDR3 totals 14 residues. V was shortened by 4 bases and J by 8 bases, with 12 bases between the two germline ends. The CDR3 here is CASSPSRGDSPLHF. The CDR3 nucleotides read TGTGCCAGCAGCCCATCACGGGGGGATTCACCCCTCCACTTT.

V and J are TRBV5-8 and TRBJ2-7; a possible D gene is TRBD2 (5 bases). The CDR3 sequence is 13 residues long. V lost 1 base and J 3 bases, leaving 8 bases between the germline ends. Germline V gene lookup returns CDR1 SGHTS and CDR2 YDEGEE. CDR3 nucleotide sequence: TGTGCCAGCAGCTTGATACGGGGCTACGAGCAGTACTTC. This encodes CASSLIRGYEQYF.

The chain couples TRBV28 to TRBJ2-1, with TRBD1 identical over 9 bases. V dropped 3 bases and J dropped 15; count of bases not matched to a gene: 6. The CDR3 has 12 residues. Germline CDR1 MDHEN, CDR2 SYDVKM. The CDR3 region is CASSFLQGARFF. The CDR3 nucleotides read TGTGCCAGCAGTTTTTTACAGGGGGCGCGGTTCTTC.

This clonotype was seen just once. This chain connects TRBV9 to TRBJ1-1; the D is unclear. The germline V gene encodes CDR1 SGDLS and CDR2 YYNGEE. This CDR3 comprises 13 residues. Between the trimmed V and J ends, which lost 5 bases and 5 bases, there was a span of 13 bases. The CDR3 sequence is CASRKYGDTEAFF. CDR3 DNA: TGTGCCAGCAGGAAGTACGGGGATACTGAAGCTTTCTTT.

This clonotype came up many times. The rearrangement uses TRBV6-1 and TRBJ2-7; possibly TRBD2 for D (5 bases). Trimming stripped 5 bases from V and 3 bases from J, with 29 bases between. The germline V gene encodes CDR1 MNHNS and CDR2 SASEGT. This CDR3 spans 19 amino acids. DNA of the CDR3: TGTGCCAGCAGTTACCCCCCCGTCGTACCAGCGGTAGAAGGCTACGAGCAGTACTTC. Translating it yields CASSYPPVVPAVEGYEQYF.

The chain is built from TRBV2 and TRBJ1-2; no clear D. The CDR3 has 13 amino acids. The germline gives CDR1 SNHLY, CDR2 FYNNEI. Trimming cost V 6 bases and J 6 bases, with 14 bases left between them. DNA of the CDR3: TGTGCCAGCAGCCGCGGGCCGGGCCATGGCTACACCTTC. This gives the protein CASSRGPGHGYTF.

V usage is TRBV19 and J usage is TRBJ2-7; 7 bases line up with TRBD1. Germline V gene sequence: CDR1 LNHDA, CDR2 SQIVND (reference sequence). The CDR3 is 15 amino acids. V shed 4 bases, J shed 5 bases, and the junction held 11 bases outside the gene matches. For the CDR3, the DNA is TGTGCCAGTAGTACGCGACAGGGAAGTAAAAACGAGCAGTACTTC. Amino acids: CASSTRQGSKNEQYF.

This clonotype appeared a single time. The rearrangement links TRBV5-1 to TRBJ2-3; the match to TRBD1 covers 9 bases. Germline CDR1 SGHRS, CDR2 YFSETQ. Unmatched junction bases numbered 6, after V lost 1 base and J lost 0 bases. CDR3 size: 17 residues. The CDR3 spells CASSLWTGDPSTDTQYF. CDR3 nucleotides: TGCGCCAGCAGCTTGTGGACAGGGGATCCTAGCACAGATACGCAGTATTTT.

This clonotype was observed a handful of times. The DNA for the CDR3 is TGTGCCAGCAGCCGAAGCGGGAGGAGGGAGCAGTACTTC. Its protein product is CASSRSGRREQYF. J is TRBJ2-7 and V is TRBV7-2, with TRBD2 identical over 9 bases. This CDR3 comprises 13 residues. Germline V gives CDR1 SGHTA, CDR2 FQGNSA. V lost 5 bases to trimming and J lost 7 bases; unmatched junction nucleotides: 6.

The chain carries TRBV28 and TRBJ2-1; 16 bases fit TRBD2. The trim removed 6 bases at V and 0 bases at J, leaving 11 bases unmatched. The CDR3 loop spans 20 amino acids. Germline CDR1 and CDR2: MDHEN and SYDVKM. CDR3 protein: CASRDPGLAGGRSSYNEQFF. The CDR3 DNA reads TGTGCCAGCAGAGATCCGGGACTAGCGGGAGGGCGGAGCTCCTACAATGAGCAGTTCTTC.

This clonotype has more than one count but fewer than ten. V and J are TRBV19 and TRBJ2-7; 7 positions match TRBD1. V shed 0 bases and J 3 bases; nucleotides not matched to a gene: 8. Germline loops: CDR1 LNHDA, CDR2 SQIVND (reference sequence). CDR3 size: 16 residues. Here the CDR3 reads CASSIDSRQGVYEQYF. CDR3 coding DNA: TGTGCCAGTAGTATAGATTCGAGGCAGGGGGTCTACGAGCAGTACTTC.

This clonotype turned up a few times. The rearrangement links TRBV12-3 or TRBV12-4 to TRBJ1-1; D gene uncertain. There are 13 residues in the CDR3. The V gene lost 3 bases and the J gene lost 2 bases, with 7 bases spanning the gap. CDR3 coding DNA: TGTGCCAGCAGTTTTACGGTTAACACTGAAGCTTTCTTT. This encodes CASSFTVNTEAFF.

This clonotype has more than one count but fewer than ten. CDR3 nucleotide sequence: TGCGCCAGCAGCTTGTCCCACTCACACACAGATACGCAGTATTTT. This encodes CASSLSHSHTDTQYF. This chain links TRBV5-1 with TRBJ2-3; D remains unclear. This CDR3 comprises 15 residues. The germline V and J ends were trimmed by 1 base and 2 bases, with 11 bases remaining between them. The germline CDR1 and CDR2 sequences are SGHRS and YFSETQ.

This clonotype showed up just once. A much larger clone lies one base from this, so it may be a read error. The chain employs TRBV5-1 and TRBJ1-1; D is unresolved. Germline-derived CDR1 and CDR2 are SGHRS and YFSETQ. V lost 2 bases and J 1 base, leaving 9 bases between the germline ends. The CDR3 runs to 14 residues. The DNA of the CDR3 is TGCGCCAGCAGCTTCGTTGAGACGAACACTGAAGCTTTCTTT. This encodes CASSFVETNTEAFF.

The chain carries TRBV28 and TRBJ2-7, with 8 nucleotides matching TRBD1. The CDR3 length is 14 residues. The J segment lost 2 bases and the V segment lost 5 bases, leaving 5 bases of the junction unmatched. Germline assignment: CDR1 MDHEN and CDR2 SYDVKM. CDR3 coding DNA: TGTGCCAGCAGTCCTTTGGACAGGGCCTACGAGCAGTACTTC. Residues: CASSPLDRAYEQYF.

This clonotype was observed a handful of times. J is TRBJ1-2 and V is TRBV28; possibly TRBD1 for D (5 bases). Germline V CDR1 and CDR2: MDHEN, SYDVKM. This CDR3 contains 13 residues. The V gene lost 7 bases and the J gene lost 9 bases, with 18 bases spanning the gap. CDR3 sequence reads: CASTSGTVWSYTF. Written as DNA, the CDR3 is TGTGCCAGCACCTCCGGGACCGTCTGGAGCTACACCTTC.

The CDR3 DNA follows: TGTGCCAGCAGCTCCGTAGCGGGAGGCACAGATACGCAGTATTTT. Translation: CASSSVAGGTDTQYF. The V and J genes are TRBV7-9 and TRBJ2-3, with TRBD2 identical over 9 bases. In germline, CDR1 is SEHNR, CDR2 FQNEAQ (reference sequence). The length of the CDR3 is 15 residues. With 4 bases clipped from V and 1 base from J, the junction kept 3 bases outside the gene matches.

This clonotype was detected only a few times. V gene TRBV28 combines with J gene TRBJ2-5; maybe TRBD2 (6 bases). Trimming cost V 8 bases and J 6 bases, with 16 bases left between them. The V gene's germline CDR1 is MDHEN and CDR2 SYDVKM. The CDR3 is 13 amino acids. DNA for the CDR3: TGTGCCAGCGTAATGTCGGGGGACCAGACCCAGTACTTC. Amino acid sequence: CASVMSGDQTQYF.

The J gene is TRBJ2-2, the V gene TRBV5-1, with D uncertain. V lost 5 bases and J 2 bases, leaving 13 bases between the germline ends. This CDR3 has 15 amino acids. CDR1 and CDR2 from the germline V gene are SGHRS and YFSETQ. CDR3 region: CASRESPSNTGELFF. CDR3 nucleotides: TGCGCCAGCAGAGAGAGTCCCAGTAACACCGGGGAGCTGTTTTTT. The entire variable domain, with the rest obtained from reference TRBV5-1 and TRBJ2-2, is as follows: KAGVTQTPRYLIKTRGQQVTLSCSPISGHRSVSWYQQTPGQGLQFLFEYFSETQRNKGNFPGRFSGRQFSNSRSEMNVSTLELGDSALYLCASRESPSNTGELFFGEGSRLTVL.

This clonotype was counted at least ten times. The chain couples TRBV15 to TRBJ1-2; D might be TRBD1 (6 bases). Deletions cut 1 base from V and 2 bases from J, with 14 bases between. Germline V gene lookup returns CDR1 LNHNV and CDR2 YYDKDF (reference sequence). The length of the CDR3 is 16 residues. The CDR3 nucleotides are TGTGCCACCAGCAGAGGGGCAGGGGAGTACAACTATGGCTACACCTTC. The encoded protein is CATSRGAGEYNYGYTF. The complete variable domain, with remaining parts taken from reference TRBV15 and TRBJ1-2, reads DAMVIQNPRYQVTQFGKPVTLSCSQTLNHNVMYWYQQKSSQAPKLLFHYYDKDFNNEADTPDNFQSRRPNTSFCFLDIRSPGLGDTAMYLCATSRGAGEYNYGYTFGSGTRLTVV.

This clonotype has ten or more counts. V gene TRBV5-6 combines with J gene TRBJ2-3; D unresolved. V lost 2 bases, J lost 2 bases, and 9 bases lay in between. The CDR3 covers 14 residues. Looked up from germline, CDR1 is SGHDT and CDR2 is YYEEEE. The CDR3 nucleotides read TGTGCCAGCAGCTTCGGCAGATACACAGATACGCAGTATTTT. Translating it yields CASSFGRYTDTQYF.

This clonotype was picked up a small number of times. The rearrangement joins TRBV20-1 to TRBJ1-5; no clear D. The CDR3 sequence is 15 residues long. V gave up 2 bases and J gave up 7 bases, with 18 bases separating them. CDR1 is DFQATT and CDR2 is SNEGSKA in the germline V gene (reference sequence). The CDR3 loop is CSARSNPGSSQPQHF. The CDR3 DNA follows: TGCAGTGCTAGATCGAATCCGGGATCATCCCAGCCCCAGCATTTT.

The table lists this clonotype with many counts. This chain links TRBV28 with TRBJ2-1; TRBD2 matches 9 bases. J gave up 5 bases and V 3 bases, and 5 bases lay outside the gene matches. CDR1 MDHEN and CDR2 SYDVKM come from the germline V gene. The CDR3 has 15 residues. This CDR3 reads CASSLGGRVDNEQFF. The CDR3 nucleotides read TGTGCCAGCAGTTTGGGCGGGAGGGTCGACAATGAGCAGTTCTTC.

This clonotype occurred many times. The J gene is TRBJ1-1, the V gene TRBV3-1, with 7 nucleotides matching TRBD1. Germline CDR1 LGHDT, CDR2 YNNKEL (reference sequence). V was clipped by 7 bases and J by 0 bases; unmatched bases: 8. The CDR3 loop spans 15 amino acids. DNA for the CDR3: TGTGCCAGCAACCCGACAGGGCACATGAACACTGAAGCTTTCTTT. Translation gives CASNPTGHMNTEAFF.

The table lists this clonotype with many counts. The chain carries TRBV28 and TRBJ2-1; 10 bases map to TRBD2. The CDR3 is 16 amino acids. Unmatched junction bases numbered 9, after V lost 4 bases and J lost 6 bases. Germline-derived CDR1 and CDR2 are MDHEN and SYDVKM. The CDR3 DNA reads as TGTGCCAGCAGTTCCATTCGACTAGCGGGCAGCAATGAGCAGTTCTTC. Protein: CASSSIRLAGSNEQFF.

At least ten counts were recorded for this clonotype. The rearrangement joins TRBV28 to TRBJ2-3, with D perhaps being TRBD1 or TRBD2 (5 bases each). The length of the CDR3 is 14 residues. Trimming cost V 4 bases and J 6 bases, with 14 bases left between them. Germline CDR1 MDHEN, CDR2 SYDVKM. CDR3 region: CASSSPSGTDTQYF. CDR3 nucleotide sequence: TGTGCCAGCAGTTCACCTTCAGGGACCGATACGCAGTATTTT.

V gene TRBV6-1 combines with J gene TRBJ2-7, with 13 bases that match TRBD2. This CDR3 is 17 amino acids long. The V gene end was trimmed by 2 bases and the J gene end by 5 bases; junction bases not matched to a gene: 9. Germline V lookup: CDR1 MNHNS, CDR2 SASEGT. This chain's CDR3 is CASSENPGLAGNNEQYF. The CDR3 nucleotides are TGTGCCAGCAGTGAAAATCCGGGACTAGCGGGAAATAACGAGCAGTACTTC.